A single sample is the source of the 17 T cell receptor beta chains below, sequenced in a study of blood T cell repertoires in COVID-19 (dated by TCRdb to about 2020). Library preparation used the immunoSEQ multiplex PCR assay. The clones in this table, taken by TCRdb from immuneACCESS, are in-frame only. Not every clone is retained; where verified, under half of the shortfall comes from an unresolved V gene, and the cause of the rest is unknown. Across this sample there are around 95,000 clones, with roughly 87% seen only once. The ten largest make up around 7.2% of the sample. What was sequenced was peripheral blood. These receptors were obtained from a man aged 30-40 years in a cohort sampled during active COVID-19.

This chain uses TRBV7-8 with TRBJ2-3, with 8 bases fitting TRBD1. V was pared by 5 bases and J by 7 bases, with 5 bases of the junction left unmatched. CDR1 is SGHVS, CDR2 FQNEAQ, per germline. CDR3 length: 13 residues. CDR3 in amino acids: CASSTTGGHTQYF. The CDR3 DNA follows: TGTGCCAGCAGCACCACAGGGGGACATACGCAGTATTTT. Based on the CDR3 plus reference TRBV7-8 and TRBJ2-3, the full variable domain is GAGVSQSPRYKVAKRGQDVALRCDPISGHVSLFWYQQALGQGPEFLTYFQNEAQLDKSGLPSDRFFAERPEGSVSTLKIQRTQQEDSAVYLCASSTTGGHTQYFGPGTRLTVL.

The rearrangement joins TRBV3-1 (or the pseudogene TRBV3-2) to TRBJ2-3; no clear D. The CDR3 is made up of 16 amino acids. Germline lookup yields CDR1 LGHDT and CDR2 YNNKEL (reference sequence). V was pared by 6 bases and J by 3 bases, with 19 bases between. The CDR3 DNA is TGTGCCAGCAGTCCCGAGGCCCAGAGTTTTACAGATACGCAGTATTTT. Its translation: CASSPEAQSFTDTQYF.

The rearrangement links TRBV15 to TRBJ2-3, with 8 bases lining up with TRBD1. Trimming at V came to 2 bases and at J to 3 bases, leaving 7 bases not matched to a gene. The CDR3 has 16 amino acids. Germline values: CDR1 LNHNV, CDR2 YYDKDF (reference sequence). The CDR3 reads CATSRRQGMGTDTQYF. CDR3 DNA sequence: TGTGCCACCAGCAGAAGACAGGGGATGGGGACAGATACGCAGTATTTT.

The chain couples TRBV29-1 to TRBJ1-4; D is ambiguous. Trimming left V 5 bases short and J 4 bases short, with 8 bases between. In germline, CDR1 is SQVTM, CDR2 ANQGSEA. The CDR3 runs to 12 residues. The CDR3 DNA follows: TGCAGCGTTCGCCGGGTTAATGAAAAACTGTTTTTT. Translating it yields CSVRRVNEKLFF.

J is TRBJ1-2 and V is TRBV4-1; maybe TRBD1 (5 bases). Germline V lookup: CDR1 MGHRA, CDR2 YSYEKL. The V end was cut by 0 bases, the J end by 4 bases, with 18 bases between. This CDR3 has 17 amino acids. The CDR3 sequence is CASSQESSGRGLYGYTF. Here the CDR3 DNA reads TGCGCCAGCAGCCAAGAGAGTTCGGGAAGGGGACTCTATGGCTACACCTTC.

This sequence joins TRBV10-2 and TRBJ2-5; 12 bases map to TRBD2. V shed 3 bases, J shed 5 bases, and the junction held 7 bases outside the gene matches. The CDR3 length is 16 residues. In germline, CDR1 is WSHSY, CDR2 SAAADI. The CDR3 DNA reads TGCGCCAGCAGTGATTCGCTAGCGGGGGGGCAGGAGACCCAGTACTTC. Its translation: CASSDSLAGGQETQYF.

The J gene is TRBJ2-3, the V gene TRBV20-1, with 13 bases aligning to TRBD2. The V gene's germline CDR1 is DFQATT and CDR2 SNEGSKA (reference sequence). The CDR3 contains 15 residues. The V and J ends lost 3 bases and 5 bases, in that order; junction bases with no gene match: 5. CDR3 region: CSASRTSGGGDTQYF. CDR3 sequence (DNA): TGCAGTGCTAGTCGAACTAGCGGGGGGGGAGATACGCAGTATTTT.

The chain has TRBV5-5 and TRBJ2-2; TRBD1 aligns across 8 bases. Trimming removed 4 bases from V and 6 bases from J; junction bases left unmatched: 20. There are 19 residues in the CDR3. CDR1 is SGHKS and CDR2 is YYEKEE in the germline V gene (reference sequence). The CDR3 loop is CASSIGPFAGGDSAGELFF. The CDR3 DNA reads TGTGCCAGCAGCATTGGACCCTTCGCAGGGGGCGACTCGGCCGGGGAGCTGTTTTTT.

The chain links TRBV7-3 to TRBJ2-3; no reliable D call. V was clipped by 0 bases and J by 4 bases, with 5 bases between them. Germline CDR1 and CDR2: SGHTA and FQGTGA. The CDR3 is 13 amino acids. In nucleotides, the CDR3 is TGTGCCAGCAGCTTAACGTATTCAGATACGCAGTATTTT. Amino acid sequence: CASSLTYSDTQYF.

This clone was seen more than once but under ten times. The gene calls are TRBV5-1 and TRBJ2-3; TRBD2 aligns across 7 bases. This CDR3 comprises 15 residues. Per germline, CDR1 SGHRS and CDR2 YFSETQ. Trimming took 4 bases from V and 3 from J; bases not matched to a gene: 8. CDR3: CASSLGLVETDTQYF. CDR3 DNA sequence: TGCGCCAGCAGCCTCGGACTAGTCGAAACAGATACGCAGTATTTT.

In the case of this clone: At the DNA level, this CDR3 is encoded by other sequences in the same sample as well. The V and J genes are TRBV6-6 and TRBJ1-5; no firm D call. This CDR3 comprises 13 residues. Germline CDR1 is MNHNY and CDR2 is SVGAGI (reference sequence). V was shortened by 0 bases and J by 5 bases, with 5 bases between the two germline ends. CDR3 in DNA: TGTGCCAGCAGTTACTCGAGGGATCAGCCCCAGCATTTT. Encoded protein: CASSYSRDQPQHF.

CDR3 residues: CASSAGPTEVSTYGYTF. The CDR3 DNA is TGTGCCAGCAGCGCGGGACCGACAGAGGTTTCTACCTATGGCTACACCTTC. The chain employs TRBV5-4 and TRBJ1-2, with a tentative D call TRBD1 (5 bases). The CDR3 has 17 residues. Germline V gives CDR1 SGHNT, CDR2 YYREEE (reference sequence). V lost 4 bases, J lost 4 bases, and 23 bases lay in between.

V and J are TRBV9 and TRBJ1-1; the match to TRBD1 covers 7 bases. V was clipped by 4 bases and J by 0 bases; unmatched bases: 3. Germline CDR1 and CDR2: SGDLS and YYNGEE. The CDR3 extends over 14 amino acids. The CDR3: CASSTDRVNTEAFF. The DNA of the CDR3 is TGTGCCAGCAGCACAGACAGGGTGAACACTGAAGCTTTCTTT.

This clone was seen just once. At the DNA level, this CDR3 is encoded by other sequences in the same sample as well. The rearrangement joins TRBV4-3 to TRBJ2-7; TRBD1 matches at 8 bases. Trimming took 4 bases from V and 3 from J; bases not matched to a gene: 5. The germline V gene has CDR1 LGHNA and CDR2 YSLEER. This CDR3 is built from 14 residues. Here the CDR3 DNA reads TGCGCCAGCAGCCTAGACAGGGGTGGCTACGAGCAGTACTTC. Encoded protein: CASSLDRGGYEQYF.

The V call is TRBV3-1 (or the pseudogene TRBV3-2), the J call TRBJ1-2; 8 bases match TRBD1. The CDR3 consists of 15 residues. Per the germline V gene, CDR1 is LGHDT and CDR2 is YNNKEL (reference sequence). V lost 5 bases and J lost 6; bases outside the gene matches: 11. CDR3 nucleotide sequence: TGTGCCAGCAGCACACCGACAGGGGAAAGCGATGGCTACACCTTC. Translation gives CASSTPTGESDGYTF.

This chain links TRBV6-6 with TRBJ1-5; D remains ambiguous. CDR1 is MNHNY, CDR2 SVGAGI, per germline (reference sequence). V was cut by 0 bases and J by 7 bases, with 16 bases left in between. The CDR3 contains 16 residues. The CDR3 DNA is TGTGCCAGCAGTTACTCAGGGCCCAATGCGGGGCAGCCCCAGCATTTT. It translates to CASSYSGPNAGQPQHF.

The rearrangement uses TRBV10-3 and TRBJ2-5, with 11 bases that match TRBD2. Germline trimming cut 3 bases from V and 2 bases from J; bases unmatched to any gene: 8. Per the germline V gene, CDR1 is ENHRY and CDR2 is SYGVKD. There are 17 residues in the CDR3. The CDR3 DNA is TGTGCCATCAGTGACCCTACTAGCGGGGGAGATCAAGAGACCCAGTACTTC. Translation: CAISDPTSGGDQETQYF.